This T cell receptor (beta chain) derives from a study of T cell repertoires in cytomegalovirus infection. Study information: Public TCR beta signature analysis indicated the presence of both CMV infection and matching HLA type. General study points: Totalled public TCR beta family frequency picked out people who carried CMV plus the relevant HLA. Clonotype analysis showed dominance of the ex vivo response by HLA-C-restricted CMV-specific TCR beta clonotypes.

From the reads, TCRdb called clonotypes with MiXCR, one entry per CDR3 protein. The sample includes about 180,000 distinct CDR3 sequences, around an eighth seen only once; the top ten take about a quarter. A remark on this clonotype: Its cognate antigen is unknown. The junction does not match germline at one end; this may be a read error.

In germline, CDR1 is MDHEN, CDR2 SYDVKM. The CDR3 sequence is 17 residues long. Material: PBMCs. The chain is built from TRBV28 and TRBJ2-2; 9 bases are a match to TRBD1. This receptor was obtained from a human donor in good health (CMV status not recorded). Some clones in this sample may be carry-over from other donors' samples. CDR3 bases: TGTGCCAGCAGTTCCTTGGGCGGGACAGGGAACTCCGGGGAGCTGTTTTTT. This gives the protein CASSSLGGTGNSGELFF.